This TCR beta chain was observed in a study of blood T cell repertoires in COVID-19. Across the study: Italy, Spain and the United States were the sources of the convalescent and acute COVID-19 samples. T cells, B-cell-depleted T cells, or PBMCs provided the cDNA or gDNA that served as material.

The germline V gene encodes CDR1 SEHNR and CDR2 FQNEAQ (reference sequence). This CDR3 is 15 amino acids long. Trimming shortened V by 2 bases and J by 0 bases, and 5 bases separated the two germline ends. Methods used by the authors: Cell counts per sample came from amplifying reference gene primers. The data were produced by immunoSEQ multiplex PCR, yet TCRdb's version contains in-frame clones alone and is incomplete. V and J calls and clone size are those listed in that table; D and trimming were worked out from the DNA. The sample carries about 75,000 clones, approximately 90% recorded once. This chain links TRBV7-9 with TRBJ2-6; D unclear. The material sequenced was peripheral blood. This TCR was recovered from a human donor in a cohort sampled during active COVID-19. The DNA for the CDR3 is TGTGCCAGCAGCTTAATAGACTCTGGGGCCAACGTCCTGACTTTC. Encoded protein: CASSLIDSGANVLTF.